The rows below give T cell receptor beta chains drawn from one sample of a study of cytomegalovirus exposure and HLA in healthy donors. Data came from immunoSEQ multiplex PCR; TCRdb stores just in-frame clones and leaves some out. Of roughly 110,000 clones in the sample, roughly 82% were seen once. Sequences were obtained from PBMCs. These receptors came from a male donor in good health and CMV-seronegative. Each CDR3 is given with its conserved first and last residue. The D gene is left open where the match is weak. The size of a clone is reported for some rows only, either as once, few or many, or as a class for expanded clones.

D gene: -
J gene: TRBJ2-1
V gene: TRBV29-1
clone size: -
CDR3 DNA: TGCAGCGTTGTGGAGGGAGACTCCTACAATGAGCAGTTCTTC
CDR3 protein: CSVVEGDSYNEQFF

D gene: TRBD1
J gene: TRBJ1-5
V gene: TRBV14
clone size: -
CDR3 DNA: TGTGCCAGCAGCCAAGGTAGGGGGCCGAATCAGCCCCAGCATTTT
CDR3 protein: CASSQGRGPNQPQHF

D gene: -
J gene: TRBJ2-1
V gene: TRBV4-1
clone size: -
CDR3 DNA: TGCGCCAGCAGCCAAGAAGGGGGGACTATACAGAGCAATGAGCAGTTCTTC
CDR3 protein: CASSQEGGTIQSNEQFF

D gene: -
J gene: TRBJ2-5
V gene: TRBV29-1
clone size: once
CDR3 DNA: TGCAGCGTTGATAACAGCCCCAGGGAGACCCAGTACTTC
CDR3 protein: CSVDNSPRETQYF

D gene: TRBD2
J gene: TRBJ2-6
V gene: TRBV4-1
clone size: few
CDR3 DNA: TGCGCCAGCAGCCCCAATAGCGGGTTAAGCTCTGGGGCCAACGTCCTGACTTTC
CDR3 protein: CASSPNSGLSSGANVLTF

D gene: TRBD1
J gene: TRBJ2-1
V gene: TRBV9
clone size: -
CDR3 DNA: TGTGCCAGCAGCTCCGACCGGGACAGGGATTACAATGAGCAGTTCTTC
CDR3 protein: CASSSDRDRDYNEQFF

D gene: -
J gene: TRBJ1-5
V gene: TRBV6-6
clone size: -
CDR3 DNA: TGTGCCAGCAGTTACTCGAGGCAGGGGATGCAGCCCCAGCATTTT
CDR3 protein: CASSYSRQGMQPQHF

D gene: TRBD1
J gene: TRBJ1-5
V gene: TRBV6-5
clone size: -
CDR3 DNA: TGTGCCAGCAGCCCCGGGACAGGGGCTAGACAGCCCCAGCATTTT
CDR3 protein: CASSPGTGARQPQHF

D gene: TRBD2
J gene: TRBJ2-3
V gene: TRBV2
clone size: -
CDR3 DNA: TGTGCCAGCAGATGGACTAGCGGGAGCACAGATACGCAGTATTTT
CDR3 protein: CASRWTSGSTDTQYF

D gene: -
J gene: TRBJ2-5
V gene: TRBV5-1
clone size: -
CDR3 DNA: TGCGCCAGCAGCTTGGCCTCACAGCCCCACGATTCCCAGTACTTC
CDR3 protein: CASSLASQPHDSQYF

D gene: TRBD1
J gene: TRBJ1-2
V gene: TRBV25-1
clone size: once
CDR3 DNA: TGTGCCAGCAGTGAGACAGGGAGAAACTATGGCTACACCTTC
CDR3 protein: CASSETGRNYGYTF

D gene: TRBD2
J gene: TRBJ2-2
V gene: TRBV27
clone size: -
CDR3 DNA: TGTGCCAGCAGTGCCCGACTAGCGGGGAACACCGGGGAGCTGTTTTTT
CDR3 protein: CASSARLAGNTGELFF

D gene: -
J gene: TRBJ1-2
V gene: TRBV15
clone size: -
CDR3 DNA: TGTGCCACCAGCAGAGAGGACAGAACTAACTATGGCTACACCTTC
CDR3 protein: CATSREDRTNYGYTF

D gene: TRBD1
J gene: TRBJ2-5
V gene: TRBV7-8
clone size: -
CDR3 DNA: TGTGCCAGCAGCTTTCGGGACAGGGGGACCCAAGAGACCCAGTACTTC
CDR3 protein: CASSFRDRGTQETQYF

D gene: TRBD2
J gene: TRBJ2-1
V gene: TRBV6-5
clone size: -
CDR3 DNA: TGTGCCAGCAGCCGGACTAGCGGAGGCAATGAGCAGTTCTTC
CDR3 protein: CASSRTSGGNEQFF

D gene: -
J gene: TRBJ2-7
V gene: TRBV4-2
clone size: -
CDR3 DNA: TGTGCCAGCAGCCAAGAGGTGGGCAGCAACTACGAGCAGTACTTC
CDR3 protein: CASSQEVGSNYEQYF

D gene: -
J gene: TRBJ2-7
V gene: TRBV7-9
clone size: -
CDR3 DNA: TGTGCCAGCAGCCCCCCGAGCGGATGGGTAGGCGAGCAGTACTTC
CDR3 protein: CASSPPSGWVGEQYF

D gene: TRBD1
J gene: TRBJ1-2
V gene: TRBV29-1
clone size: -
CDR3 DNA: TGCAGCGGACGGGACAGGGAGAACTATGGCTACACCTTC
CDR3 protein: CSGRDRENYGYTF

D gene: -
J gene: TRBJ2-7
V gene: TRBV6-5
clone size: -
CDR3 DNA: TGTGCCAGCAGTTACTCGAGCGAACCACGCGAGCAGTACTTC
CDR3 protein: CASSYSSEPREQYF

D gene: TRBD2
J gene: TRBJ2-1
V gene: TRBV7-8
clone size: -
CDR3 DNA: TGTGCCAGCAGCCACGTCACATGGGGGCTAGCGGGAGGGCAGTTCTTC
CDR3 protein: CASSHVTWGLAGGQFF

D gene: -
J gene: TRBJ2-7
V gene: TRBV29-1
clone size: -
CDR3 DNA: TGCAGCGTTGACGGCGGAGGCGTTGGGTCCTACGAGCAGTACTTC
CDR3 protein: CSVDGGGVGSYEQYF

D gene: TRBD1
J gene: TRBJ1-4
V gene: TRBV4-2
clone size: -
CDR3 DNA: TGTGCCAGCAGCCAAGATGCCGGGACAGGTTTTGAAAAACTGTTTTTT
CDR3 protein: CASSQDAGTGFEKLFF

D gene: -
J gene: TRBJ2-7
V gene: TRBV5-1
clone size: -
CDR3 DNA: TGCGCCAGCAGCTCCGGAGGGTTCGGAGGCTACGAGCAGTACTTC
CDR3 protein: CASSSGGFGGYEQYF

D gene: -
J gene: TRBJ1-2
V gene: TRBV27
clone size: -
CDR3 DNA: TGTGCCAGCAGTTTTGGGGCGGAGAGGGGCTACACCTTC
CDR3 protein: CASSFGAERGYTF

D gene: -
J gene: TRBJ1-1
V gene: TRBV7-2
clone size: -
CDR3 DNA: TGTGCCAGCAGCCCCCGACAGAACACTGAAGCTTTCTTT
CDR3 protein: CASSPRQNTEAFF

D gene: -
J gene: TRBJ2-3
V gene: TRBV19
clone size: -
CDR3 DNA: TGTGCCAGTAGTAGCAGGACTCTACCAGATACGCAGTATTTT
CDR3 protein: CASSSRTLPDTQYF

D gene: TRBD1
J gene: TRBJ2-7
V gene: TRBV5-1
clone size: -
CDR3 DNA: TGCGCCAGCAGCCCGGGACAGGCGATGGGGGAGCAGTACTTC
CDR3 protein: CASSPGQAMGEQYF

D gene: -
J gene: TRBJ1-1
V gene: TRBV6-1
clone size: -
CDR3 DNA: TGTGCCAGCAGTGGTTGGTTGACAATGAACACTGAAGCTTTCTTT
CDR3 protein: CASSGWLTMNTEAFF

D gene: -
J gene: TRBJ2-3
V gene: TRBV2
clone size: -
CDR3 DNA: TGTGCCAGCAGTACTAGAGGCACAGATACGCAGTATTTT
CDR3 protein: CASSTRGTDTQYF

D gene: TRBD1
J gene: TRBJ2-1
V gene: TRBV7-9
clone size: -
CDR3 DNA: TGTGCCAGCAGCACCCGGGACAGGGGGTCCTACAATGAGCAGTTCTTC
CDR3 protein: CASSTRDRGSYNEQFF

D gene: TRBD1
J gene: TRBJ2-1
V gene: TRBV6-5
clone size: -
CDR3 DNA: TGTGCCAGCAGTTACGTGACAGGGGCCTACAATGAGCAGTTCTTC
CDR3 protein: CASSYVTGAYNEQFF

D gene: TRBD1
J gene: TRBJ2-3
V gene: TRBV6-4
clone size: -
CDR3 DNA: TGTGCCAGCAGTGACTCGGGACAGGGCACAGATACGCAGTATTTT
CDR3 protein: CASSDSGQGTDTQYF

D gene: -
J gene: TRBJ2-1
V gene: TRBV4-1
clone size: few
CDR3 DNA: TGCGCCAGCAGCCCCCCCCCTTCGACTAGGAGAACCAATGAGCAGTTCTTC
CDR3 protein: CASSPPPSTRRTNEQFF

D gene: TRBD1
J gene: TRBJ1-2
V gene: TRBV6-4
clone size: few
CDR3 DNA: TGTGCCAGCAGTGACTCAACCGGACAGGGACCGGGCTACACCTTC
CDR3 protein: CASSDSTGQGPGYTF

D gene: -
J gene: TRBJ2-4
V gene: TRBV6-1
clone size: -
CDR3 DNA: TGTGCCAGCAGTGAATCCGGGTCCCTAAACATTCAGTACTTC
CDR3 protein: CASSESGSLNIQYF

D gene: -
J gene: TRBJ2-7
V gene: TRBV13
clone size: -
CDR3 DNA: TGTGCCAGCAGCTTAGGACCCAGCTCCTACGAGCAGTACTTC
CDR3 protein: CASSLGPSSYEQYF

D gene: -
J gene: TRBJ2-3
V gene: TRBV5-4
clone size: -
CDR3 DNA: TGTGCCAGCAGCTTAGGAGGGAGCACAGATACGCAGTATTTT
CDR3 protein: CASSLGGSTDTQYF

D gene: -
J gene: TRBJ1-2
V gene: TRBV30
clone size: -
CDR3 DNA: TGTGCCTGGAGTTGGGCGGCAGGGAATGGCTACACCTTC
CDR3 protein: CAWSWAAGNGYTF

D gene: TRBD1
J gene: TRBJ1-1
V gene: TRBV5-1
clone size: -
CDR3 DNA: TGCGCCAGCAGCCCGGGACAGCCGAACACTGAAGCTTTCTTT
CDR3 protein: CASSPGQPNTEAFF

D gene: TRBD1
J gene: TRBJ2-7
V gene: TRBV7-9
clone size: -
CDR3 DNA: TGTGCCAGCAGCTTTCCTCTCGGGACAGCATCCTACGAGCAGTACTTC
CDR3 protein: CASSFPLGTASYEQYF

D gene: TRBD1
J gene: TRBJ1-1
V gene: TRBV6-1
clone size: -
CDR3 DNA: TGTGCCAGCAATAGACAGGGTAACACTGAAGCTTTCTTT
CDR3 protein: CASNRQGNTEAFF

D gene: TRBD1
J gene: TRBJ2-7
V gene: TRBV7-9
clone size: -
CDR3 DNA: TGTGCCAGCAGCCCAACGACAGGGGCAAAGTCCTACGAGCAGTACTTC
CDR3 protein: CASSPTTGAKSYEQYF

D gene: TRBD1
J gene: TRBJ2-5
V gene: TRBV6-5
clone size: once
CDR3 DNA: TGTGCCAGCACCCGGACAGGGGCCCCGGCCGTGACCCAGTACTTC
CDR3 protein: CASTRTGAPAVTQYF

D gene: -
J gene: TRBJ2-5
V gene: TRBV7-9
clone size: -
CDR3 DNA: TGTGCCAGCAGCTTAGTGGACGGACTACAAGAGACCCAGTACTTC
CDR3 protein: CASSLVDGLQETQYF

D gene: -
J gene: TRBJ1-1
V gene: TRBV5-1
clone size: -
CDR3 DNA: TGCGCCAGCACTGTTTCAGGCAGGAACACTGAAGCTTTCTTT
CDR3 protein: CASTVSGRNTEAFF

D gene: -
J gene: TRBJ2-6
V gene: TRBV7-9
clone size: -
CDR3 DNA: TGTGCCAGCAGCTCTCTCTACGGCTCTGGGGCCAACGTCCTGACTTTC
CDR3 protein: CASSSLYGSGANVLTF

D gene: TRBD2
J gene: TRBJ2-4
V gene: TRBV5-1
clone size: -
CDR3 DNA: TGCGCCAGCAGCCTTAGCGGGAGGGCCGAGATAACCAAAAACATTCAGTACTTC
CDR3 protein: CASSLSGRAEITKNIQYF

D gene: -
J gene: TRBJ2-3
V gene: TRBV27
clone size: -
CDR3 DNA: TGTGCCAGCAGTTTATCGGGCAGGGCCCATACGCAGTATTTT
CDR3 protein: CASSLSGRAHTQYF

D gene: TRBD1
J gene: TRBJ1-1
V gene: TRBV25-1
clone size: -
CDR3 DNA: TGTGCCAGCAGTAGCGTCCCGGGACAGGGCGGGTGGAACACTGAAGCTTTCTTT
CDR3 protein: CASSSVPGQGGWNTEAFF

D gene: TRBD1
J gene: TRBJ1-5
V gene: TRBV15
clone size: -
CDR3 DNA: TGTGCCACCAGCAGAGTAAGGACAGGGAGTCAGCCCCAGCATTTT
CDR3 protein: CATSRVRTGSQPQHF

D gene: TRBD2
J gene: TRBJ2-3
V gene: TRBV7-9
clone size: -
CDR3 DNA: TGTGCCAGCAGCTTAATTAGACTAGCGGGAGAGGATACGCAGTATTTT
CDR3 protein: CASSLIRLAGEDTQYF

D gene: -
J gene: TRBJ2-5
V gene: TRBV19
clone size: -
CDR3 DNA: TGTGCCAGTAGTATTGCCAGACAAGAGACCCAGTACTTC
CDR3 protein: CASSIARQETQYF

D gene: -
J gene: TRBJ1-2
V gene: TRBV14
clone size: -
CDR3 DNA: TGTGCCAGCAGCCCTGGTGGGGGGAATGGCTACACCTTC
CDR3 protein: CASSPGGGNGYTF

D gene: -
J gene: TRBJ1-3
V gene: TRBV10-3
clone size: once
CDR3 DNA: TGTGCCATCAGTGAGTCGCCAGCTGGAAACACCATATATTTT
CDR3 protein: CAISESPAGNTIYF

D gene: TRBD1
J gene: TRBJ1-2
V gene: TRBV5-5
clone size: -
CDR3 DNA: TGTGCCAGCAGCTATTTCGGACAGGGGGCCGACTATGGCTACACCTTC
CDR3 protein: CASSYFGQGADYGYTF